This T cell receptor (beta chain) emerged from a study of cytomegalovirus exposure and HLA in healthy donors. V gave up 4 bases and J gave up 3 bases; unmatched junction bases: 4. Germline CDR1 SQVTM, CDR2 ANQGSEA. The CDR3 has 13 residues. PCR amplification relied on 60 Vbeta primers (plus 13 Jbeta primers). Method: immunoSEQ multiplex PCR; TCRdb's copy keeps in-frame clones and lacks some. Seen here are approximately 120,000 clones, 75% to 85% observed once, and the top ten hold about 1.8%. Study-wide findings and caveats: Clonal expansion, a later analysis showed, was greater in HLA-associated TCR beta chains than in equally common others. Association of a missense DCLRE1C variant with TCR beta V- and J-gene trimming was reported in a later analysis. Indistinguishable V segments, including TRBV6-2 and TRBV6-3, were excluded.

To note about this clone: Its antigen is undetermined.

What was sequenced was PBMCs. This TCR was sampled from a man in his fifties in good health and CMV-seronegative. This chain uses TRBV29-1 with TRBJ2-3, with 7 bases matching TRBD1. In nucleotides, the CDR3 is TGCAGCGTTGTCCGGGACAGTACAGATACGCAGTATTTT. This sequence encodes CSVVRDSTDTQYF.